The sequence of this T cell receptor (beta chain) was determined in a study of blood T cell repertoires in COVID-19. Study details: T cells, B-cell-depleted T cells, or PBMCs supplied cDNA or gDNA.

V was clipped by 3 bases and J by 7 bases, with 14 bases between them. The germline gives CDR1 KGHDR, CDR2 SFDVKD. The CDR3 is 15 residues long. Sequencing used immunoSEQ multiplex PCR; TCRdb keeps in-frame clones, though not all of them. The sample has some 240,000 clones; 85% are singletons. The age range of participants was about 18 to 90 years, with residence in about two dozen US areas. The source of this sequence is a woman aged 50 to 60 who had been exposed to COVID-19. This chain joins TRBV24-1 and TRBJ2-2, with a possible D match to TRBD1 (5 bases). Sequencing was performed on PBMCs or T cells enriched from blood (not recorded which). The CDR3 region has the DNA TGTGCCACCAGTGATCTCCGACAGCTGAACGGGGAGCTGTTTTTT. Protein sequence: CATSDLRQLNGELFF.